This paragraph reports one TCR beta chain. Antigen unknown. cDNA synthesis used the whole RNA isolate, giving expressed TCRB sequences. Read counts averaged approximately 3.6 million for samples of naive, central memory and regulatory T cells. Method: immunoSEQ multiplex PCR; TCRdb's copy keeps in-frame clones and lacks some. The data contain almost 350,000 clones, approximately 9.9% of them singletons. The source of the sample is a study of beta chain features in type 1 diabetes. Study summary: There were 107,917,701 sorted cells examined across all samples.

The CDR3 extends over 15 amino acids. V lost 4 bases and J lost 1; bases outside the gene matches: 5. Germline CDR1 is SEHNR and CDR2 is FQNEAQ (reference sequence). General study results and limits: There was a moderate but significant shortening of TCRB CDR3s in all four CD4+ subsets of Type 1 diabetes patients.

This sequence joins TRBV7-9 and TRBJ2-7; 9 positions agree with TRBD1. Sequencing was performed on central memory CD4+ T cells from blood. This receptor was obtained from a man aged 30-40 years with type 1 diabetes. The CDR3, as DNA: TGTGCCAGCAGCTCTACGACAGGGGGGTCCTACGAGCAGTACTTC. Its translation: CASSSTTGGSYEQYF.